This is a list of T cell receptor beta chains from one sample in a study of shared clonotypes between healthy human individuals. The assay was immunoSEQ multiplex PCR, and TCRdb's table has in-frame clones only and misses some. Found here are about 2,200,000 clones, 93% of them singletons; the top ten hold roughly 1.8%. Material for sequencing was naive CD8+ T cells from PBMCs. The receptors originated from a man younger than 35 in good health. Some clones in this sample may be carry-over from other donors' samples. Both conserved end residues are part of each CDR3.

j_call v_call cdr3_aa
. TRBV25-1 CASSPGGTYEQYF
TRBJ2-3 TRBV7-9 CASSSTGGLTDTQYF
TRBJ2-1 TRBV7-9 CASSLGLGRSSYNEQFF
TRBJ2-7 TRBV19 CASSITFSYEQYF
TRBJ2-2 TRBV4-1 CASSQAVRAGELFF
TRBJ2-5 TRBV1 CTSSQATGGETQYF
TRBJ1-5 TRBV19 CASKYGQGGQPQHF
TRBJ2-3 TRBV4-2 CASSATENGADTQYF
TRBJ1-6 TRBV27 CASSRRGQSSYNSPLHF
TRBJ2-5 TRBV4-2 CASSLKEAGQETQYF
TRBJ2-1 TRBV10-3 CAISESWGGAYNEQFF
TRBJ2-7 TRBV7-9 CASSAQGGEQYF
TRBJ2-7 TRBV7-9 CASSLGTGATYEQYF
TRBJ2-5 TRBV18 CASSPRSGRAEETQYF
TRBJ2-7 TRBV7-9 CASSFDPYEQYF
TRBJ2-4 TRBV11-2 CASLAGAQNIQYF
TRBJ2-7 TRBV7-9 CATSSGRAAVSYEQYF
TRBJ2-7 TRBV2 CASRDRRSYEQYF